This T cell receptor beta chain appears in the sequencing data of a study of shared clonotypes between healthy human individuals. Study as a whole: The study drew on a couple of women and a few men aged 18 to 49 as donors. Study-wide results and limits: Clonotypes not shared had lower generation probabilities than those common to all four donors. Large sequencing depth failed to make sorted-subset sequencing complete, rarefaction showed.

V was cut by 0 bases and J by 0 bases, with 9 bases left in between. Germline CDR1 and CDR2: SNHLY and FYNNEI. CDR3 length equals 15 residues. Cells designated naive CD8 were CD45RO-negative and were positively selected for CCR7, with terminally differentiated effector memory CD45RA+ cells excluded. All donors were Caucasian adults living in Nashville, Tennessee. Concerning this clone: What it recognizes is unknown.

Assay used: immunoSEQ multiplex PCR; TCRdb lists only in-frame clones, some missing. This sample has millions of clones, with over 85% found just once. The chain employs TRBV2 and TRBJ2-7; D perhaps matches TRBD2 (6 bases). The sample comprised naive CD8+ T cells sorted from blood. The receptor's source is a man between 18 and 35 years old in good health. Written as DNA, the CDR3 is TGTGCCAGCAGTGAAGCGGCGGGGAGCTCCTACGAGCAGTACTTC. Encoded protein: CASSEAAGSSYEQYF. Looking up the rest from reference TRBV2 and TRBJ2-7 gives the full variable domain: EPEVTQTPSHQVTQMGQEVILRCVPISNHLYFYWYRQILGQKVEFLVSFYNNEISEKSEIFDDQFSVERPDGSNFTLKIRSTKLEDSAMYFCASSEAAGSSYEQYFGPGTRLTVT.